The 10 T cell receptor beta chains presented below share a single source sample, sequenced in a study of control samples from healthy donors and cancer patients. The repertoire was sequenced with immunoSEQ multiplex PCR; TCRdb's copy has only in-frame clones and lacks some. The sample contains 150,000 to 200,000 clones, more than 85% of which appear only once. Material for sequencing was blood. The receptors were gathered from a woman in her forties in good health.

CDR3 coding DNA: TGTGCCAGCAGCAATCAGGGGAACACTGAAGCTTTCTTT. This codes for CASSNQGNTEAFF. The chain recombines TRBV7-2 with TRBJ1-1; D perhaps matches TRBD1 (5 bases). From germline, CDR1 is SGHTA and CDR2 FQGNSA. This CDR3 comprises 13 residues. Deletions cut 5 bases from V and 1 base from J, with 8 bases between.

This chain connects TRBV6-5 to TRBJ1-1; TRBD1 might be the D (5 bases). CDR1 MNHEY and CDR2 SVGAGI come from the germline V gene. This CDR3 is 15 amino acids long. V was shortened by 7 bases and J by 1 base, with 16 bases between the two germline ends. The CDR3 bases are TGTGCCAGCACGGGCAGGGTAGTGACGAACACTGAAGCTTTCTTT. Amino acids: CASTGRVVTNTEAFF.

The rearrangement joins TRBV5-8 to TRBJ1-1, with D perhaps matching TRBD1 (6 bases). The V gene lost 1 base and the J gene lost 0 bases, with 10 bases spanning the gap. The CDR3 is 15 residues long. Germline lookup yields CDR1 SGHTS and CDR2 YDEGEE. Here the CDR3 DNA reads TGTGCCAGCAGCTTGTGGGGGCCCGTGAACACTGAAGCTTTCTTT. As protein: CASSLWGPVNTEAFF.

This clone was picked up one time. This rearrangement joins TRBV19 to TRBJ2-1, with D perhaps matching TRBD2 (5 bases). The germline CDR1 and CDR2 sequences are LNHDA and SQIVND (reference sequence). The CDR3 covers 17 residues. V lost 10 bases and J lost 5, with 27 bases in between. This chain's CDR3 is CATRFPSLSGRHNEQFF. The CDR3 DNA follows: TGTGCCACCCGGTTCCCTAGCTTGAGCGGCAGGCACAATGAGCAGTTCTTC.

The chain couples TRBV11-2 to TRBJ1-2; unclear D gene. V lost 2 bases and J 2 bases, leaving 6 bases between the germline ends. The length of the CDR3 is 13 residues. Germline CDR1 is SGHAT and CDR2 is FQNNGV. CDR3 loop: CASSLSRNYGYTF. CDR3 bases: TGTGCCAGCAGCTTATCGCGAAACTATGGCTACACCTTC.

The J gene is TRBJ1-4, the V gene TRBV6-5; D may be TRBD1 (5 bases). The CDR3 length is 12 residues. Germline V gene lookup returns CDR1 MNHEY and CDR2 SVGAGI. V shed 6 bases and J shed 7 bases, with 9 bases lying between them. The CDR3: CASSPGGEKLFF. The CDR3 DNA follows: TGTGCCAGCAGCCCGGGGGGTGAAAAACTGTTTTTT.

The chain combines TRBV5-6 with TRBJ1-4, with 7 bases identical to TRBD1. V dropped 5 bases and J dropped 7; count of bases not matched to a gene: 11. The CDR3 loop spans 15 amino acids. Germline loops: CDR1 SGHDT, CDR2 YYEEEE. DNA for the CDR3: TGTGCCAGCAGGCAGACAGGGAGGGGCTCTGAAAAACTGTTTTTT. Amino acids: CASRQTGRGSEKLFF.

Regarding this clone: Other nucleotide sequences from this sample produce the same CDR3. The chain joins TRBV5-6 to TRBJ2-7, with TRBD1 identical over 7 bases. The CDR3 length is 13 residues. Germline V lookup: CDR1 SGHDT, CDR2 YYEEEE. The V and J ends lost 3 bases and 3 bases, in that order; junction bases with no gene match: 3. The CDR3 reads CASSSGTVYEQYF. The CDR3 nucleotides read TGTGCCAGCAGCTCCGGGACAGTCTACGAGCAGTACTTC.

V gene TRBV6-6 combines with J gene TRBJ1-3; D may be TRBD1 (6 bases). The CDR3 length is 15 residues. Germline V gene lookup returns CDR1 MNHNY and CDR2 SVGAGI (reference sequence). Trimming took off 7 bases at V and 4 bases at J, with 17 bases between the two ends. This chain's CDR3 is CASTHAGGLGNTIYF. In DNA, the CDR3 is TGTGCCAGCACTCACGCGGGGGGGCTCGGAAACACCATATATTTT.

The CDR3 DNA is TGTGCCAGCAGTGGGTCTGGGGCCAACGTCCTGACTTTC. Translated, it gives CASSGSGANVLTF. The chain uses TRBV2 and TRBJ2-6; D call uncertain. CDR1 is SNHLY and CDR2 is FYNNEI in the germline V gene. V shed 4 bases and J shed 1 base, with 2 bases lying between them. The CDR3 has 13 residues.